The present TCR beta chain was sequenced within a study of identical twins. Findings of the study overall: While abundant cord blood beta clonotypes carried fewer insertions, memory repertoires showed no such pattern.

MiXCR was run by TCRdb on the 5' RACE reads, yielding one entry per CDR3 protein. The repertoire holds roughly 280,000 distinct CDR3 sequences, around 9.7% seen once, with around 7.1% in the top ten. The CDR3 is made up of 14 amino acids. The germline V gene has CDR1 MNHNS and CDR2 SASEGT. The V segment lost 6 bases and the J segment 4 bases; nucleotides outside the gene matches: 5. As for this clonotype: The antigen is not known.

These data were also filed under a second study, of yellow fever vaccine responses in identical twins. This second study says: A vaccine T cell response that seemed partly convergent and partly personalized was reported in twins.

Sequenced material: CD8+ T cells sorted from blood. This rearrangement joins TRBV6-1 to TRBJ1-1; 10 positions match TRBD1. The source is a young woman in good health. The CDR3 loop reads CASSEGQGSTEAFF. The CDR3 DNA sequence: TGTGCCAGCAGCGAGGGACAGGGGTCCACTGAAGCTTTCTTT.